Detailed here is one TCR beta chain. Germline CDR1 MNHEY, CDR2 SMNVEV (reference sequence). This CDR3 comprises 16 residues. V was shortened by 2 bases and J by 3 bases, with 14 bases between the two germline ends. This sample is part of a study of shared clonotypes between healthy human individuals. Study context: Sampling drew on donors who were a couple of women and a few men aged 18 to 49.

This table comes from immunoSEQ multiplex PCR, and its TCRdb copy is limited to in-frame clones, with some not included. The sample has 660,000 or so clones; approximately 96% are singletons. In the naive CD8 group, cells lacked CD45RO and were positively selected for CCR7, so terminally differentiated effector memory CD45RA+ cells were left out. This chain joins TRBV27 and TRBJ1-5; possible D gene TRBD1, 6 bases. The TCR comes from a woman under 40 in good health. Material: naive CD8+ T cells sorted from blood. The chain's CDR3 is CASSLSPGHPNQPQHF. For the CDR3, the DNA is TGTGCCAGCAGTTTAAGCCCGGGACACCCCAATCAGCCCCAGCATTTT.